These 12 T cell receptor beta chains share one sample of origin, sequenced in a study of regulatory T cells in long-lasting Graves disease. This sample's time point: persistent/refractory GD, antithyroid drugs over 5 years with positive TRAb. PBMC RNA was the source of the TCR library. Arm-PCR of CDR3 regions and iRepertoire HTBI primers were used to build TCR beta libraries. From the multiplex PCR reads, TCRdb called clonotypes with MiXCR, one entry per CDR3 protein. The sample has some 280,000 distinct CDR3 sequences; 20% to 25% are singletons. The sample was peripheral blood mononuclear cells (PBMCs), taken when the disease was refractory, from a patient treated with antithyroid drugs. The origin of the receptors is a female donor with Graves disease.

The chain combines TRBV27 with TRBJ2-6, with TRBD1 identical over 7 bases. V shed 7 bases and J 2 bases; nucleotides not matched to a gene: 2. Germline CDR1 is MNHEY and CDR2 is SMNVEV (reference sequence). The CDR3 runs 14 residues. The CDR3 coding sequence is TGTGCCAGCAATACAGGGGCTGGGGCCAACGTCCTGACTTTC. This sequence encodes CASNTGAGANVLTF.

This clonotype has a count of ten or more. J is TRBJ1-2 and V is TRBV11-2; D is undetermined. This CDR3 is built from 15 residues. V gave up 3 bases and J gave up 4 bases, with 15 bases separating them. Germline V CDR1 and CDR2: SGHAT, FQNNGV. CDR3 in amino acids: CASSLGTSSSYGYTF. CDR3 sequence (DNA): TGTGCCAGCAGCTTGGGTACTTCTAGCAGCTATGGCTACACCTTC.

V usage is TRBV20-1 and J usage is TRBJ1-5, with a possible D match to TRBD1 (5 bases). Trimming took 6 bases from V and 4 from J, leaving 19 bases between them. The germline V gene has CDR1 DFQATT and CDR2 SNEGSKA (reference sequence). The CDR3 loop spans 15 amino acids. The CDR3 DNA reads TGCAGTGCCTCCCGGGACGGCTCATTGAATCAGCCCCAGCATTTT. This translates into CSASRDGSLNQPQHF.

This clonotype appeared a few times. The rearrangement uses TRBV6-5 and TRBJ1-6; D not resolved. V was pared by 2 bases and J by 8 bases, with 16 bases between. CDR3 length: 16 amino acids. Germline assignment: CDR1 MNHEY and CDR2 SVGAGI. The CDR3 bases are TGTGCCAGCAGTTACGCGAGAGAATTGCCCTATTCACCCCTCCACTTT. Translation: CASSYARELPYSPLHF.

This clonotype was recorded at least ten times. The gene calls are TRBV27 and TRBJ1-1; D not certain. The length of the CDR3 is 13 residues. V was clipped by 5 bases and J by 6 bases, with 13 bases between them. Germline lookup yields CDR1 MNHEY and CDR2 SMNVEV (reference sequence). The CDR3 here is CASSPLTVPEAFF. CDR3 bases: TGTGCCAGCAGTCCCCTTACAGTTCCTGAAGCTTTCTTT.

This clonotype was seen more than once but under ten times. This rearrangement joins TRBV9 to TRBJ2-6, with a possible D match to TRBD2 (6 bases). The V and J ends lost 3 bases and 0 bases respectively, with 10 bases between them. The V gene's germline CDR1 is SGDLS and CDR2 YYNGEE. The CDR3 is made up of 16 amino acids. CDR3 DNA sequence: TGTGCCAGCAGCGGGGGGAGGAGCTCTGGGGCCAACGTCCTGACTTTC. Encoded protein: CASSGGRSSGANVLTF.

The V and J genes are TRBV27 and TRBJ2-7, with 7 nucleotides matching TRBD1. This CDR3 comprises 14 residues. Germline loops: CDR1 MNHEY, CDR2 SMNVEV (reference sequence). V lost 5 bases, J lost 3 bases, and 7 bases stayed unmatched. The CDR3 nucleotides read TGTGCCAGCAGTCTCCTCGGGACAGACTACGAGCAGTACTTC. Its translation is CASSLLGTDYEQYF.

This sequence joins TRBV20-1 and TRBJ1-4, with D tentatively TRBD1 (6 bases). Germline V lookup: CDR1 DFQATT, CDR2 SNEGSKA (reference sequence). Trimming took 3 bases from V and 8 from J, leaving 13 bases between them. The CDR3 contains 13 residues. The CDR3, as DNA: TGCAGTGCTAGCTCAGGGGCCGGGGAAAAACTGTTTTTT. Protein sequence: CSASSGAGEKLFF.

This clonotype was recorded at least ten times. In nucleotides, the CDR3 is TGTGCCAGCAGTTTAACGGGTTACCAAGAAAAACTGTTTTTT. This translates into CASSLTGYQEKLFF. The genes are TRBV28 and TRBJ1-4; no definite D call. Trimming stripped 2 bases from V and 8 bases from J, with 12 bases between. Germline V CDR1 and CDR2: MDHEN, SYDVKM. The CDR3 extends over 14 amino acids.

V is TRBV19 and J is TRBJ1-3; D remains ambiguous. Germline loops: CDR1 LNHDA, CDR2 SQIVND (reference sequence). The CDR3 runs to 15 residues. V was trimmed by 7 bases and J by 0 bases, leaving 13 bases between them. The CDR3 loop reads CASTGFADSGNTIYF. The CDR3 DNA follows: TGTGCCAGTACAGGATTTGCAGACTCTGGAAACACCATATATTTT.

V is TRBV27 and J is TRBJ2-1; D may be TRBD2 (5 bases). The CDR3 sequence is 15 residues long. The V and J ends lost 8 bases and 0 bases respectively, with 14 bases between them. Germline V gene lookup returns CDR1 MNHEY and CDR2 SMNVEV (reference sequence). The CDR3, as DNA: TGTGCCAGCGGCGCTAGCTGGAGCTCCTACAATGAGCAGTTCTTC. This encodes CASGASWSSYNEQFF.

V is TRBV2 and J is TRBJ2-7; 8 bases map to TRBD1. Trimming cost V 10 bases and J 4 bases; bases outside gene matches: 12. CDR1 is SNHLY and CDR2 is FYNNEI in the germline V gene. This CDR3 spans 14 amino acids. The chain's CDR3 is CATRQGSSLYEQYF. For the CDR3, the DNA is TGTGCCACCAGACAGGGGTCATCTTTATACGAGCAGTACTTC.